These 28 T cell receptor beta chains share one sample of origin, sequenced in a study of early T cells in non-severe SARS-CoV-2 infection. TCRdb recomputed calls from the 5' RACE reads with MiXCR, one row per CDR3 protein. Of about 50,000 distinct CDR3 sequences listed, about 10% are singletons. The sequencing input was whole blood. The receptor set was obtained from an adult who was a healthcare worker with PCR-confirmed SARS-CoV-2 infection or an uninfected control (not recorded which).

Ten or more counts support this clonotype. The chain combines TRBV11-2 with TRBJ1-2, with D maybe TRBD1 (5 bases). CDR3 length: 13 residues. Trimming stripped 1 base from V and 7 bases from J, with 10 bases between. Germline V gene lookup returns CDR1 SGHAT and CDR2 FQNNGV. The CDR3 sequence: CASSLVRESGYTF. The CDR3, as DNA: TGTGCCAGCAGCTTAGTCAGGGAGAGTGGCTACACCTTC. The entire variable domain, with the rest obtained from reference TRBV11-2 and TRBJ1-2, is as follows: EAGVAQSPRYKIIEKRQSVAFWCNPISGHATLYWYQQILGQGPKLLIQFQNNGVVDDSQLPKDRFSAERLKGVDSTLKIQPAKLEDSAVYLCASSLVRESGYTFGSGTRLTVV.

This clonotype was picked up many times. The chain combines TRBV6-2 or TRBV6-3 with TRBJ1-5; no reliable D call. This CDR3 is 13 amino acids long. Between the trimmed V and J ends, which lost 2 bases and 4 bases, there was a span of 6 bases. From germline, CDR1 is MNHEY and CDR2 SVGEGT. Here the CDR3 DNA reads TGTGCCAGCAGTTACCCCAATAATCAGCCCCAGCATTTT. Protein product: CASSYPNNQPQHF.

This clonotype was seen many times. J is TRBJ2-1 and V is TRBV20-1; no definite D call. Germline V CDR1 and CDR2: DFQATT, SNEGSKA (reference sequence). CDR3 size: 13 residues. V lost 1 base and J lost 6, with 10 bases in between. The CDR3 region is CSARVPGPNEQFF. The CDR3 region has the DNA TGCAGTGCTAGAGTTCCGGGTCCCAATGAGCAGTTCTTC.

The sample holds a few counts of this clonotype. The rearrangement uses TRBV15 and TRBJ1-5, with a tentative D call TRBD1 (5 bases). Per germline, CDR1 LNHNV and CDR2 YYDKDF (reference sequence). This CDR3 comprises 15 residues. The V end was cut by 3 bases, the J end by 6 bases, with 15 bases between. The CDR3 nucleotides are TGTGCCACCAGCAGGAGGCAGGGATGGGGTCAGCCCCAGCATTTT. It encodes CATSRRQGWGQPQHF. The complete variable domain, with remaining parts taken from reference TRBV15 and TRBJ1-5, reads DAMVIQNPRYQVTQFGKPVTLSCSQTLNHNVMYWYQQKSSQAPKLLFHYYDKDFNNEADTPDNFQSRRPNTSFCFLDIRSPGLGDTAMYLCATSRRQGWGQPQHFGDGTRLSIL.

This clonotype has just a few counts. The chain joins TRBV27 to TRBJ1-4; 8 bases map to TRBD1. The CDR3 has 16 amino acids. The germline gives CDR1 MNHEY, CDR2 SMNVEV (reference sequence). After removal of 2 bases from V and 8 bases from J, the junction contained 10 bases not matched to a gene. The CDR3 DNA is TGTGCCAGCAGTTTAGGCAGACAGGGGATTTTCGAAAAACTGTTTTTT. Amino acid sequence: CASSLGRQGIFEKLFF.

The rearrangement joins TRBV7-2 to TRBJ1-1, with D uncertain. Trimming took 5 bases from V and 7 from J, leaving 11 bases between them. The CDR3 loop spans 12 amino acids. Germline V gene data show CDR1 as SGHTA and CDR2 as FQGNSA. CDR3 nucleotide sequence: TGTGCCAGCAGCCGAAGTAAGATTGAAGCTTTCTTT. Translated: CASSRSKIEAFF.

J is TRBJ1-1 and V is TRBV6-5; no definite D call. Germline V gene data show CDR1 as MNHEY and CDR2 as SVGAGI. The CDR3 totals 13 residues. V was trimmed by 6 bases and J by 2 bases, leaving 10 bases between them. The DNA for the CDR3 is TGTGCCAGCAGGGACGGATTAAACACTGAAGCTTTCTTT. It codes for CASRDGLNTEAFF.

The table lists this clonotype with a few counts. This sequence joins TRBV7-9 and TRBJ2-3, with unresolved D. The CDR3 sequence is 11 residues long. Trimming took off 8 bases at V and 6 bases at J, with 9 bases between the two ends. Germline CDR1 reads SEHNR; CDR2 reads FQNEAQ (reference sequence). CDR3 coding DNA: TGTGCCAGCGGCTCGTTCGATACGCAGTATTTT. Translating it yields CASGSFDTQYF.

Many counts were recorded for this clonotype. V is TRBV28 and J is TRBJ2-2, with 10 bases fitting TRBD1. CDR3 length: 15 amino acids. Per germline, CDR1 MDHEN and CDR2 SYDVKM. The ends lost 5 bases at V and 6 bases at J; junction bases unmatched: 6. In DNA, the CDR3 is TGTGCCAGCAGTCGAAGCGGACAGGGGGCCGGGGAGCTGTTTTTT. Residues: CASSRSGQGAGELFF.

This clonotype showed up just a few times. The V call is TRBV4-3, the J call TRBJ1-6; no clear D. The ends were cut back, 0 bases at V and 6 bases at J, with 9 bases in the middle. CDR3 length equals 15 residues. Germline loops: CDR1 LGHNA, CDR2 YSLEER. The CDR3 nucleotides are TGCGCCAGCAGCCAAGATCGCCGGTCTAATTCACCCCTCCACTTT. Encoded protein: CASSQDRRSNSPLHF.

This clonotype was seen repeatedly, ten times or more. This chain uses TRBV29-1 with TRBJ2-5; possibly TRBD1 or TRBD2 for D (5 bases each). Germline assignment: CDR1 SQVTM and CDR2 ANQGSEA. The V gene lost 5 bases and the J gene lost 2 bases, with 9 bases spanning the gap. This CDR3 has 12 residues. DNA for the CDR3: TGCAGCGTTCGGGACGGACAAGAGACCCAGTACTTC. Translated: CSVRDGQETQYF.

In its sample, this clonotype was seen many times. The chain recombines TRBV5-1 with TRBJ2-3; 8 positions match TRBD1. CDR3 length: 14 residues. With 4 bases clipped from V and 1 base from J, the junction kept 2 bases outside the gene matches. Per the germline V gene, CDR1 is SGHRS and CDR2 is YFSETQ. CDR3 sequence: CASSQDRGTDTQYF. The CDR3 region has the DNA TGCGCCAGCAGCCAGGACAGGGGCACAGATACGCAGTATTTT.

Ten or more counts support this clonotype. The CDR3 DNA is TGTGCCAGCAGCAATGAACGTGGGGCCACTGAAGCTTTCTTT. Translating gives CASSNERGATEAFF. This chain links TRBV7-9 with TRBJ1-1, with D perhaps TRBD1 (5 bases). Germline lookup yields CDR1 SEHNR and CDR2 FQNEAQ (reference sequence). V lost 5 bases to trimming and J lost 4 bases, with 14 bases between them. This CDR3 comprises 14 residues.

This clonotype came up a few times. The chain combines TRBV7-6 with TRBJ1-3, with D unresolved. Germline V gene sequence: CDR1 SGHVS, CDR2 FNYEAQ. V lost 4 bases and J lost 0, with 13 bases in between. The CDR3 loop spans 16 amino acids. This chain's CDR3 is CASSSDSTISGNTIYF. The DNA of the CDR3 is TGTGCCAGCAGCTCAGATTCAACAATCTCTGGAAACACCATATATTTT.

This clonotype came up many times. The V gene is TRBV28, the J gene TRBJ2-5; D unclear. The CDR3 has 11 amino acids. The germline CDR1 and CDR2 sequences are MDHEN and SYDVKM. The V end lost 7 bases, the J end lost 5 bases, and 8 bases lay between the germline ends. CDR3 sequence: CASTSRETQYF. The CDR3 DNA reads as TGTGCCAGCACCTCTCGTGAGACCCAGTACTTC.

This clonotype was seen repeatedly, ten times or more. This chain links TRBV20-1 with TRBJ1-3, with D unresolved. CDR1 is DFQATT, CDR2 SNEGSKA, per germline (reference sequence). The V end was cut by 3 bases, the J end by 4 bases, with 10 bases between. The CDR3 totals 13 residues. The CDR3 here is CSASLQQGNTIYF. The CDR3 DNA sequence: TGCAGTGCTAGCCTACAGCAAGGAAACACCATATATTTT.

The V and J genes are TRBV7-2 and TRBJ2-3, with 16 bases matching TRBD2. With V trimmed by 4 bases and J by 14 bases, 6 bases remained unmatched. The CDR3 sequence is 14 residues long. Germline V CDR1 and CDR2: SGHTA, FQGNSA. CDR3 in DNA: TGTGCCAGCAGCTCGGGACTAGCGGGAGGGCCTTGGTATTTT. Its translation: CASSSGLAGGPWYF. The complete variable domain, with remaining parts taken from reference TRBV7-2 and TRBJ2-3, reads GAGVSQSPSNKVTEKGKDVELRCDPISGHTALYWYRQSLGQGLEFLIYFQGNSAPDKSGLPSDRFSAERTGGSVSTLTIQRTQQEDSAVYLCASSSGLAGGPWYFGPGTRLTVL.

The chain couples TRBV7-9 to TRBJ1-4; unclear D gene. CDR3 size: 15 residues. The germline gives CDR1 SEHNR, CDR2 FQNEAQ (reference sequence). V was pared by 1 base and J by 6 bases, with 12 bases between. CDR3 residues: CASSLGGTLDEKLFF. In DNA, the CDR3 is TGTGCCAGCAGCTTAGGCGGTACCTTAGATGAAAAACTGTTTTTT.

This clonotype was found many times. This chain joins TRBV29-1 and TRBJ2-7; possibly TRBD1 for D (5 bases). Germline assignment: CDR1 SQVTM and CDR2 ANQGSEA. V was clipped by 4 bases and J by 0 bases, with 7 bases between them. The CDR3 totals 12 residues. The CDR3 is CSVGGSSYEQYF. CDR3 DNA: TGCAGCGTTGGGGGCAGCTCCTACGAGCAGTACTTC.

The chain combines TRBV4-1 with TRBJ2-3, with D maybe TRBD1 (5 bases). This CDR3 has 15 amino acids. Trimming cost V 1 base and J 0 bases, with 8 bases left between them. The germline V gene encodes CDR1 MGHRA and CDR2 YSYEKL. CDR3 bases: TGCGCCAGCAGCCAAGTGACAGAAAGCACAGATACGCAGTATTTT. This sequence encodes CASSQVTESTDTQYF.

In its sample, this clonotype was seen many times. The CDR3 bases are TGTGCCAGCTCACCGCGGACTAGCGGGAGAGCCAGTGAGCAGTTCTTC. Translated, it gives CASSPRTSGRASEQFF. This chain links TRBV18 with TRBJ2-1; 13 bases map to TRBD2. Germline assignment: CDR1 KGHSH and CDR2 LQKENI. The CDR3 runs 16 residues. The ends lost 3 bases at V and 9 bases at J; junction bases unmatched: 8.

This clonotype was seen more than once but under ten times. This sequence joins TRBV11-2 and TRBJ1-4; TRBD1 matches at 9 bases. V was pared by 3 bases and J by 8 bases, with 10 bases of the junction left unmatched. CDR3 length: 16 residues. Germline CDR1 and CDR2: SGHAT and FQNNGV. CDR3 DNA: TGTGCCAGCAGCTTTTTGACAGGGGGTGTGGGCGAAAAACTGTTTTTT. The encoded protein is CASSFLTGGVGEKLFF. The whole variable domain, remainder taken from reference TRBV11-2 and TRBJ1-4, is EAGVAQSPRYKIIEKRQSVAFWCNPISGHATLYWYQQILGQGPKLLIQFQNNGVVDDSQLPKDRFSAERLKGVDSTLKIQPAKLEDSAVYLCASSFLTGGVGEKLFFGSGTQLSVL.

The sample holds many counts of this clonotype. The CDR3 here is CASSERVRSYNEQFF. For the CDR3, the DNA is TGTGCCAGCAGTGAAAGGGTCCGCTCCTACAATGAGCAGTTCTTC. The chain is built from TRBV2 and TRBJ2-1; D remains unclear. Looked up from germline, CDR1 is SNHLY and CDR2 is FYNNEI. The V and J ends lost 2 bases and 0 bases respectively, with 8 bases between them. The CDR3 loop spans 15 amino acids.

This clonotype was recorded a few times. The genes are TRBV7-9 and TRBJ2-7; a weak D match, TRBD2 (7 bases). Trimming stripped 5 bases from V and 6 bases from J, with 14 bases between. Looked up from germline, CDR1 is SEHNR and CDR2 is FQNEAQ (reference sequence). There are 13 residues in the CDR3. The CDR3 loop is CASSLSGGTEQYF. In nucleotides, the CDR3 is TGTGCCAGCAGCCTCTCGGGGGGCACCGAGCAGTACTTC.

This clonotype was picked up a small number of times. The chain combines TRBV27 with TRBJ1-5; 8 bases map to TRBD1. Unmatched junction bases numbered 6, after V lost 6 bases and J lost 2 bases. The CDR3 totals 15 residues. Germline V gives CDR1 MNHEY, CDR2 SMNVEV (reference sequence). The CDR3 nucleotides are TGTGCCAGCAGCGGCCAGACAGGGGGCAATCAGCCCCAGCATTTT. Its translation is CASSGQTGGNQPQHF.

This clonotype was recorded a few times. The chain recombines TRBV27 with TRBJ2-1; TRBD2 matches at 12 bases. Germline CDR1 MNHEY, CDR2 SMNVEV (reference sequence). The ends lost 7 bases at V and 6 bases at J; junction bases unmatched: 4. The CDR3 consists of 14 residues. For the CDR3, the DNA is TGTGCCAGCACCCGACTAGCGGGAGCCAATGAGCAGTTCTTC. This gives the protein CASTRLAGANEQFF.

The chain recombines TRBV6-2 or TRBV6-3 with TRBJ2-7, with D perhaps assigned TRBD1 or TRBD2 (5 bases each). This CDR3 comprises 15 residues. V was clipped by 6 bases and J by 4 bases, with 19 bases between them. In germline, CDR1 is MNHEY, CDR2 SVGEGT. CDR3 protein: CASSPGTERLYEQYF. The CDR3, as DNA: TGTGCCAGCAGCCCAGGGACGGAGAGGTTATACGAGCAGTACTTC.

The chain carries TRBV14 and TRBJ2-7; perhaps TRBD1 as D (5 bases). CDR3 size: 13 residues. Trimming cost V 0 bases and J 7 bases, with 10 bases left between them. Germline V gene lookup returns CDR1 SGHDN and CDR2 FVKESK. The DNA of the CDR3 is TGTGCCAGCAGCCAAGATCTTAGGGGAGAGCAGTACTTC. Its protein product is CASSQDLRGEQYF.